Detailed here is one T cell receptor (beta chain). The antigen is unknown. The data belong to a study of CD8+CD57+ T cells in acquired aplastic anemia. Study-wide results and caveats: With respect to CD8+ Simpson's diversity, patients and controls did not differ significantly.

The germline CDR1 and CDR2 sequences are ENHRY and SYGVKD. The CDR3 runs 13 residues. Trimming shortened V by 2 bases and J by 9 bases, and 11 bases separated the two germline ends. Profiling of TCR beta VDJ combinations and CDR3 sequences used genomic DNA as template. TCRdb analysed the reads with MiXCR anew, one entry per CDR3 protein. The table has more than 100,000 distinct CDR3 sequences, more than 35% seen once; the top ten hold over 6.5%. What was sequenced was sorted CD4+, CD8+, or CD8+CD57+ T cells (not recorded which) from PBMCs. This TCR derives from a human donor in good health, serving as a control. V gene TRBV10-3 combines with J gene TRBJ2-1; a weak D match, TRBD1 (6 bases). Here the CDR3 reads CAISETGSVEQFF. The CDR3 coding sequence is TGTGCCATCAGTGAGACAGGGTCAGTTGAGCAGTTCTTC.